The T cell receptor beta chain under discussion was sequenced for a study of metastatic and nonmetastatic thyroid tumors. Study overall: It was across blood and tumor or nodule tissue from malignant and benign thyroid patients that repertoires were compared.

Among the patients, none had received any treatment before thyroid surgery. This clone has a count of ten or more. From germline, CDR1 is LNHDA and CDR2 SQIVND (reference sequence). The ends were cut back, 6 bases at V and 5 bases at J, with 7 bases in the middle. The CDR3 spans 12 residues. TCRdb called clones again from the PCR reads with MiXCR. Of approximately 12,000 clones in the sample, under 30% were seen once. The source of this sequence is a female donor with papillary thyroid cancer or a benign thyroid nodule (not recorded which). Some clones in this sample may be carry-over from other donors' samples. The sequenced sample was tumor tissue. The chain employs TRBV19 and TRBJ2-2; D gene ambiguous. The CDR3 sequence is CASRQETGELFF. CDR3 nucleotides: TGTGCCAGTAGACAAGAGACCGGGGAGCTGTTTTTT.